This TCR beta chain is from a study of cytomegalovirus exposure and HLA in healthy donors. The CDR3 totals 15 residues. With 3 bases clipped from V and 7 bases from J, the junction kept 9 bases outside the gene matches. Germline values: CDR1 LGHNA, CDR2 YSLEER. Study outcomes and limitations: In a later analysis, donors in an Asian-associated ancestry cluster reportedly had fewer N-insertions in productive TCRs than the cohort mean. HLA restriction was apparent for most CMV-associated TCR beta chains in a later analysis.

The PCR was carried out with 60 Vbeta primers and 13 Jbeta primers. Sequencing was performed with immunoSEQ multiplex PCR; in TCRdb, only in-frame clones are kept and a portion is missing. The sample has approximately 90,000 clones, 76% seen once. Nominally healthy donors were sampled, though unrecorded immune exposures were likely. Regarding this clone: The antigen remains unidentified.

This receptor was taken from a male donor in good health and CMV-seronegative. The sequencing input was PBMCs. This chain connects TRBV4-3 to TRBJ1-5; 7 positions agree with TRBD1. For the CDR3, the DNA is TGCGCCAGCAGCCAGGCCAACAGGGGCGGACAGCCCCAGCATTTT. Amino acids: CASSQANRGGQPQHF.